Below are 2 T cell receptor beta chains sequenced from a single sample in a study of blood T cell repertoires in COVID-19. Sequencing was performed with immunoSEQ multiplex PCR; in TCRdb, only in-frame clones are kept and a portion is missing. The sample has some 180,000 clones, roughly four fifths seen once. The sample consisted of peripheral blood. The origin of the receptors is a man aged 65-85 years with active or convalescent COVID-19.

CDR3 loop: CASSPPAAGQNTEAFF. The DNA of the CDR3 is TGTGCCAGCTCACCACCGGCGGCAGGGCAGAACACTGAAGCTTTCTTT. This rearrangement joins TRBV18 to TRBJ1-1, with D possibly TRBD1 on 5 matching bases. CDR1 and CDR2 (germline): KGHSH, LQKENI. V lost 0 bases to trimming and J lost 1 base, with 12 bases between them. The CDR3 runs 16 residues.

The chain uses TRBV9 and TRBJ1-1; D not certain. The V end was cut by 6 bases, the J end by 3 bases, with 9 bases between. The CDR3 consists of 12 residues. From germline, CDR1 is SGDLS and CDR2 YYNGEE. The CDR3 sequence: CASTNRDTEAFF. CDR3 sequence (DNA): TGTGCCAGCACCAACCGGGACACTGAAGCTTTCTTT.